This T cell receptor (beta chain) originates from a study of blood T cell repertoires in COVID-19. Study context: Sites in the United States, Italy and Spain provided acute and convalescent COVID-19 samples.

Profiled with immunoSEQ multiplex PCR; TCRdb holds only in-frame clones, not every one. The sample includes under 200,000 clones, roughly 86% of them seen just once. The receptor's source is a man aged 40-49 years with acute COVID-19. Sequencing used PBMCs or T cells enriched from blood (not recorded which).

CDR3 protein: CAISEGYGTGGNSPLHF. CDR3 in DNA: TGTGCCATCAGTGAAGGATACGGGACAGGCGGAAATTCACCCCTCCACTTT. The chain couples TRBV10-3 to TRBJ1-6, with TRBD1 identical over 8 bases. Germline V gene data show CDR1 as ENHRY and CDR2 as SYGVKD. The V gene end was trimmed by 3 bases and the J gene end by 7 bases; junction bases not matched to a gene: 11. CDR3 length: 17 residues.